Below are 31 T cell receptor beta chains sequenced from a single sample in a study of OX40 agonist ivuxolimab in advanced cancers. Generated by immunoSEQ multiplex PCR, the TCRdb table keeps only in-frame clones and is missing some. The sample carries tens of thousands of clones, approximately 87% recorded once. This material consisted of CD4+ or CD8+ T cells sorted from blood, taken in a trial of the OX40 agonist ivuxolimab. The receptor set was obtained from an adult with an advanced solid tumor such as melanoma, head and neck, liver or kidney cancer.

The gene calls are TRBV6-9 and TRBJ1-2; D is ambiguous. Between the trimmed V and J ends, which lost 5 bases and 4 bases, there was a span of 8 bases. CDR3 length equals 12 residues. CDR1 is MNHGY, CDR2 SVAAGI, per germline. CDR3 sequence reads: CASSNHSYGYTF. The CDR3 nucleotides are TGTGCCAGCAGTAACCACAGCTATGGCTACACCTTC.

The chain joins TRBV10-3 to TRBJ2-7, with D perhaps being TRBD1 or TRBD2 (5 bases each). Germline V gene lookup returns CDR1 ENHRY and CDR2 SYGVKD. V lost 8 bases and J lost 1, with 12 bases in between. This CDR3 is 13 amino acids long. CDR3 in DNA: TGTGCCATCCTCGAAGGGACGTCCTACGAGCAGTACTTC. It is translated as CAILEGTSYEQYF.

The J gene is TRBJ2-1, the V gene TRBV7-9; D is ambiguous. Trimming pared 3 bases from V and 6 bases from J, leaving 9 bases between. This CDR3 spans 13 amino acids. Germline V lookup: CDR1 SEHNR, CDR2 FQNEAQ (reference sequence). The CDR3 loop is CASSLFSGNEQFF. The CDR3 nucleotides are TGTGCCAGCAGCTTGTTTTCGGGCAATGAGCAGTTCTTC.

This rearrangement joins TRBV6-4 to TRBJ2-7, with TRBD2 matching 10 bases. The CDR3 covers 16 residues. Losses at the gene ends were 0 bases for V and 4 bases for J; bases not matched to a gene: 6. CDR1 is MRHNA and CDR2 is SNTAGT in the germline V gene. This CDR3 is CASSDSQGTSEYEQYF. CDR3 DNA: TGTGCCAGCAGTGACTCCCAGGGGACTAGCGAATACGAGCAGTACTTC.

This clone was seen a handful of times. This rearrangement joins TRBV27 to TRBJ1-1; 12 bases agree with TRBD1. With 7 bases clipped from V and 0 bases from J, the junction kept 9 bases outside the gene matches. Germline lookup yields CDR1 MNHEY and CDR2 SMNVEV (reference sequence). CDR3 size: 17 residues. CDR3 protein: CASIPGQGALVNTEAFF. CDR3 DNA: TGTGCCAGCATCCCGGGACAGGGGGCTTTAGTGAACACTGAAGCTTTCTTT.

The V gene is TRBV29-1, the J gene TRBJ1-2; 9 nucleotides align to TRBD1. The CDR3 is 15 amino acids. CDR1 and CDR2 (germline): SQVTM, ANQGSEA. Losses at the gene ends were 0 bases for V and 5 bases for J; bases not matched to a gene: 7. The chain's CDR3 is CSVEEPTGGSYGYTF. The DNA of the CDR3 is TGCAGCGTTGAAGAACCCACAGGGGGCTCATATGGCTACACCTTC.

The rearrangement links TRBV19 to TRBJ2-4; TRBD1 is a possible D gene (5 bases). V gave up 1 base and J gave up 13 bases, with 17 bases separating them. There are 14 residues in the CDR3. Germline V gives CDR1 LNHDA, CDR2 SQIVND (reference sequence). CDR3 in DNA: TGTGCCAGTAGTATAGCATCTGGGGCGGCAGAGCAGTACTTC. This gives the protein CASSIASGAAEQYF. The complete variable domain, with remaining parts taken from reference TRBV19 and TRBJ2-4, reads DGGITQSPKYLFRKEGQNVTLSCEQNLNHDAMYWYRQDPGQGLRLIYYSQIVNDFQKGDIAEGYSVSREKKESFPLTVTSAQKNPTAFYLCASSIASGAAEQYFGAGTRLSVL.

This clone showed up just once. This chain uses TRBV5-1 with TRBJ2-7; D not resolved. The CDR3 runs to 12 residues. The V gene's germline CDR1 is SGHRS and CDR2 YFSETQ. V was trimmed by 6 bases and J by 0 bases, leaving 7 bases between them. CDR3 sequence reads: CASMASSYEQYF. Written as DNA, the CDR3 is TGCGCCAGCATGGCCAGCTCCTACGAGCAGTACTTC.

This chain connects TRBV29-1 to TRBJ2-5, with 9 positions matching TRBD2. The CDR3 has 13 residues. Germline V gene lookup returns CDR1 SQVTM and CDR2 ANQGSEA. With 5 bases clipped from V and 5 bases from J, the junction kept 6 bases outside the gene matches. The CDR3 region is CSVQISGSETQYF. The CDR3 region has the DNA TGCAGCGTTCAGATTAGCGGGAGTGAGACCCAGTACTTC.

The chain is built from TRBV11-2 and TRBJ2-3; D unclear. V lost 3 bases and J lost 3, with 7 bases in between. Germline assignment: CDR1 SGHAT and CDR2 FQNNGV. The CDR3 extends over 13 amino acids. The CDR3, as DNA: TGTGCCAGCAGCTTTTTCCGAACAGATACGCAGTATTTT. This codes for CASSFFRTDTQYF. Combining the CDR3 with reference TRBV11-2 and TRBJ2-3 gives the whole variable domain EAGVAQSPRYKIIEKRQSVAFWCNPISGHATLYWYQQILGQGPKLLIQFQNNGVVDDSQLPKDRFSAERLKGVDSTLKIQPAKLEDSAVYLCASSFFRTDTQYFGPGTRLTVL.

V usage is TRBV29-1 and J usage is TRBJ2-3; D gene ambiguous. The germline CDR1 and CDR2 sequences are SQVTM and ANQGSEA. V gave up 0 bases and J gave up 2 bases, with 12 bases separating them. The CDR3 sequence is 15 residues long. The CDR3 bases are TGCAGCGTTGAAGATAACATATTAGACACAGATACGCAGTATTTT. It is translated as CSVEDNILDTDTQYF.

The chain has TRBV30 and TRBJ1-4; D remains ambiguous. Trimming removed 2 bases at V and 0 bases at J, with 22 bases between. The CDR3 runs 19 residues. Germline assignment: CDR1 GTSNPN and CDR2 SVGIG (reference sequence). The CDR3 DNA reads as TGTGCCTGGAGTACAACTACGGCCCTATTCCGTGCAACTAATGAAAAACTGTTTTTT. It encodes CAWSTTTALFRATNEKLFF.

The rearrangement uses TRBV7-9 and TRBJ2-5; TRBD1 or TRBD2 may be the D gene (6 bases each). The V end lost 1 base, the J end lost 11 bases, and 23 bases lay between the germline ends. The CDR3 is 16 amino acids. Germline lookup yields CDR1 SEHNR and CDR2 FQNEAQ (reference sequence). Written as DNA, the CDR3 is TGTGCCAGCAGCTTAGTAAGGGGGGCGGGACGACCCGGTCAGTACTTC. It codes for CASSLVRGAGRPGQYF.

This clone came up once. The chain couples TRBV27 to TRBJ2-3; 12 positions agree with TRBD1. Germline V gene sequence: CDR1 MNHEY, CDR2 SMNVEV (reference sequence). CDR3 length: 16 amino acids. V lost 5 bases, J lost 3 bases, and 6 bases stayed unmatched. This CDR3 reads CASSPWDRGHTDTQYF. In DNA form, the CDR3 reads TGTGCCAGCAGTCCCTGGGACAGGGGGCATACAGATACGCAGTATTTT.

V usage is TRBV5-1 and J usage is TRBJ1-4; 8 nucleotides align to TRBD1. Germline V gene sequence: CDR1 SGHRS, CDR2 YFSETQ. With 2 bases clipped from V and 10 bases from J, the junction kept 7 bases outside the gene matches. The CDR3 is 14 amino acids. The CDR3 nucleotides read TGCGCCAGCAGCTTTGGGACAGGAGTCAGAAAACTGTTTTTT. This encodes CASSFGTGVRKLFF.

The chain links TRBV6-4 to TRBJ2-3; D is possibly TRBD1 or TRBD2 (5 bases each). V dropped 1 base and J dropped 11 bases, with 19 bases sitting between them. Germline values: CDR1 MRHNA, CDR2 SNTAGT. This CDR3 is built from 15 residues. As DNA, the CDR3 is TGTGCCAGCAGTGACTTCACAGAACCTCGGGACCGGCAGTATTTT. Translated: CASSDFTEPRDRQYF.

The chain uses TRBV7-9 and TRBJ2-1; D gene unclear. Germline CDR1 and CDR2: SEHNR and FQNEAQ (reference sequence). This CDR3 spans 12 amino acids. Trimming stripped 8 bases from V and 9 bases from J, with 14 bases between. The CDR3 nucleotides read TGTGCCAGCCACTTACTATCTAGTGAGCAGTTCTTC. It specifies CASHLLSSEQFF.

This clone was seen just once. The V call is TRBV14, the J call TRBJ2-7; possibly TRBD1 for D (6 bases). The V and J ends lost 1 base and 6 bases respectively, with 13 bases between them. The germline V gene encodes CDR1 SGHDN and CDR2 FVKESK. The CDR3 extends over 14 amino acids. In DNA, the CDR3 is TGTGCCAGCAGCCAAGGGCAGGGGCTAGGCGAGCAGTACTTC. It specifies CASSQGQGLGEQYF.

This chain uses TRBV7-9 with TRBJ2-5; 8 nucleotides align to TRBD1. Germline loops: CDR1 SEHNR, CDR2 FQNEAQ (reference sequence). Trimming at V came to 7 bases and at J to 2 bases, leaving 12 bases not matched to a gene. This CDR3 is 16 amino acids long. CDR3 nucleotides: TGTGCCAGCACTAATCTCCGACAGGGGACGCAAGAGACCCAGTACTTC. Amino acids: CASTNLRQGTQETQYF.

The V and J genes are TRBV27 and TRBJ2-7, with a possible D match to TRBD1 (6 bases). The CDR3 sequence is 15 residues long. The germline V gene has CDR1 MNHEY and CDR2 SMNVEV (reference sequence). V was trimmed by 3 bases and J by 2 bases, leaving 14 bases between them. CDR3 region: CASSLGQGITYEQYF. In DNA form, the CDR3 reads TGTGCCAGCAGTTTGGGGCAGGGGATTACCTACGAGCAGTACTTC.

The CDR3 protein is CASSVRPGGTSYGYTF. The DNA of the CDR3 is TGTGCCAGCAGCGTAAGGCCAGGGGGGACCTCCTATGGCTACACCTTC. This chain joins TRBV9 and TRBJ1-2; 7 nucleotides line up with TRBD1. The CDR3 has 16 residues. The V gene's germline CDR1 is SGDLS and CDR2 YYNGEE. V lost 1 base, J lost 4 bases, and 10 bases stayed unmatched.

A word on this clone: The junction differs from germline at one of its ends, possibly a read error. The chain has TRBV7-8 and TRBJ2-7; unclear D gene. The germline V gene has CDR1 SGHVS and CDR2 FQNEAQ. The CDR3 length is 10 residues. The CDR3 protein is CASSPNGPDF. CDR3 DNA sequence: TGTGCCAGCAGCCCTAACGGGCCCGACTTC.

V and J are TRBV7-7 and TRBJ1-2; 7 positions agree with TRBD1. The CDR3 length is 11 residues. Germline V gene sequence: CDR1 SSHAT, CDR2 FNYEAQ (reference sequence). The CDR3 reads CAVKGGRGYTF. In DNA form, the CDR3 reads TGTGCTGTTAAAGGGGGCCGGGGCTACACCTTC. The variable domain in full, with the rest retrieved from reference TRBV7-7 and TRBJ1-2, is GAGVSQSPRYKVTKRGQDVTLRCDPISSHATLYWYQQALGQGPEFLTYFNYEAQPDKSGLPSDRFSAERPEGSISTLTIQRTEQRDSAMYRCAVKGGRGYTFGSGTRLTVV.

The V call is TRBV7-9, the J call TRBJ1-1; no clear D. V was cut by 5 bases and J by 1 base, with 11 bases left in between. This CDR3 is built from 14 residues. Germline values: CDR1 SEHNR, CDR2 FQNEAQ (reference sequence). The CDR3 region is CASSPEGGNTEAFF. The CDR3 DNA reads TGTGCCAGCAGCCCAGAGGGAGGGAACACTGAAGCTTTCTTT. Filled out from reference TRBV7-9 and TRBJ1-1, the complete variable domain reads DTGVSQNPRHKITKRGQNVTFRCDPISEHNRLYWYRQTLGQGPEFLTYFQNEAQLEKSRLLSDRFSAERPKGSFSTLEIQRTEQGDSAMYLCASSPEGGNTEAFFGQGTRLTVV.

The rearrangement links TRBV28 to TRBJ2-3; the D gene could be TRBD1 or TRBD2 (5 bases each). V lost 3 bases, J lost 2 bases, and 12 bases lay in between. Germline V lookup: CDR1 MDHEN, CDR2 SYDVKM. CDR3 length equals 15 residues. The DNA of the CDR3 is TGTGCCAGCAGTTTTTACCGGGACGACACAGATACGCAGTATTTT. The encoded protein is CASSFYRDDTDTQYF.

The chain is built from TRBV27 and TRBJ2-3; 11 bases align to TRBD2. CDR3 length: 17 amino acids. Trimming at V came to 5 bases and at J to 2 bases, leaving 9 bases not matched to a gene. CDR1 and CDR2 (germline): MNHEY, SMNVEV (reference sequence). As DNA, the CDR3 is TGTGCCAGCAGTCCCCAGACTAGCGGGGCCTTCACAGATACGCAGTATTTT. This codes for CASSPQTSGAFTDTQYF.

The V gene is TRBV6-1, the J gene TRBJ1-5; TRBD1 agrees at 7 bases. Looked up from germline, CDR1 is MNHNS and CDR2 is SASEGT. V was pared by 6 bases and J by 2 bases, with 7 bases of the junction left unmatched. This CDR3 is built from 15 residues. The CDR3 sequence: CASREYRGGNQPQHF. Here the CDR3 DNA reads TGTGCCAGCAGAGAATACAGGGGAGGCAATCAGCCCCAGCATTTT.

The chain has TRBV7-9 and TRBJ1-1; D gene unclear. The germline V and J ends were trimmed by 5 bases and 3 bases, with 13 bases remaining between them. Germline V gene sequence: CDR1 SEHNR, CDR2 FQNEAQ (reference sequence). The CDR3 has 14 amino acids. The CDR3 is CASSMNPSHTEAFF. CDR3 sequence (DNA): TGTGCCAGCAGCATGAATCCGAGCCACACTGAAGCTTTCTTT.

Turning to this clone: This may come from a read error, since a much larger clone is one base off. The DNA of the CDR3 is TGTGCCAGCAGCTTTACACCCTACGAGCAGTACTTC. It translates to CASSFTPYEQYF. The V call is TRBV7-9, the J call TRBJ2-7, with D unresolved. The CDR3 consists of 12 residues. The germline gives CDR1 SEHNR, CDR2 FQNEAQ (reference sequence). The V gene lost 3 bases and the J gene lost 2 bases, with 5 bases spanning the gap.

The gene calls are TRBV25-1 and TRBJ2-7; possible D gene TRBD1, 6 bases. This CDR3 is built from 14 residues. V gave up 5 bases and J gave up 1 base, with 12 bases separating them. CDR1 is MGHDK and CDR2 is SYGVNS in the germline V gene. The CDR3 loop reads CASSRQALSYEQYF. The CDR3 DNA sequence: TGTGCCAGCAGTCGACAGGCTCTTTCCTACGAGCAGTACTTC.

The chain combines TRBV27 with TRBJ2-7; 7 bases line up with TRBD2. J gave up 6 bases and V 2 bases, and 7 bases lay outside the gene matches. The CDR3 extends over 14 amino acids. CDR1 and CDR2 from the germline V gene are MNHEY and SMNVEV (reference sequence). CDR3 region: CASSLGRERIEQYF. The CDR3 bases are TGTGCCAGCAGTTTAGGGCGGGAGAGGATCGAGCAGTACTTC.